This T cell receptor (beta chain) stems from a study of identifying expanded T cells in peripheral blood (dated by TCRdb to the late 2010s). About the study as a whole: Technical replicates were generated by sequencing separate aliquots of the same genomic DNA pool, with four replicates compared pairwise. What the authors observed across the whole study: The authors expected that over much longer intervals, such as months to years, biological variance in healthy repertoires might increase even further. In all healthy donors, the variance in clone template counts between samples taken around 2 weeks apart rose significantly as total template count increased. Approximately 1.2 differentially abundant clones were flagged by the binomial model between technical replicates, whereas about 16 and 19 were flagged over around two weeks and four weeks, respectively. Across all healthy-donor time intervals, the beta-binomial model significantly cut both the number of clones called differentially abundant and the false-positive rate.

The CDR3 spans 14 residues, from the cysteine through the phenylalanine. Only the CDR3 portion is preserved as DNA: 42 bases, with reading frame beginning at the first base. No immune events, such as infections, were documented for the healthy donors during the collection period. Time-dependent variance in a beta-binomial model of T-cell clone differential abundance was calibrated using healthy-donor blood repertoires as a training cohort. There were roughly 10 healthy donors in the training cohort, of whom 3 were female and 7 were male. An age range of roughly 25 to 65 years, with an average of about 43 years, was recorded for the donors. Whole blood was collected from each healthy donor at three time points spaced two to three weeks apart and obtained from a commercial supplier. Genomic DNA was extracted from unsorted whole blood for immunosequencing. The immunoSEQ Assay, which uses bias-controlled multiplex PCR amplification of genomic DNA, was used to profile TCRbeta CDR3 regions. As for the authors' bioinformatics: The absolute abundance of each unique TCRbeta CDR3 region was quantified after sequences were collapsed and filtered. Differential abundance was tested with two models: a binomial (Fisher-equivalent) model and a beta-binomial model that adds time-dependent variance fitted from healthy donors. Any clone with fewer than 5 combined templates was excluded, and a clone was called differentially abundant if its Benjamini-Hochberg FDR was below 0.01. In the beta-binomial model, variance was expressed as a function of the total template count across the two samples, in the form v = (b*log(k)+a)^2. In TCRdb, the immuneACCESS table is reduced to in-frame sequences with V and J assigned. These tables do not hold every clone; where another copy was compared, an unresolved V gene accounts for under half, and the others remain unexplained. Clone size and the V and J calls come from that table; the DNA yielded D and trimming. The table for this sample lists about 100,000 clones; approximately 91% of them were counted only once. The ten largest clones add up to 3.5% to 4.5% of the sample.

Concerning this clone: Which antigen it targets is not known. Qualities for individual bases were not recorded, and no much larger clone is one base off.

The TCR was taken from a person aged 18-69 years in good health. The specimen sequenced was blood. The V and J segments used are TRBV21-1 and TRBJ1-6; the table calls TRBD1, which could not be checked here. TRBV21-1 is a pseudogene locus. In nucleotides, the sequence is TGTGCCAGCAGCAAAGGGACAGGGAATTCACCCCTCCACTTT. It translates to CASSKGTGNSPLHF.